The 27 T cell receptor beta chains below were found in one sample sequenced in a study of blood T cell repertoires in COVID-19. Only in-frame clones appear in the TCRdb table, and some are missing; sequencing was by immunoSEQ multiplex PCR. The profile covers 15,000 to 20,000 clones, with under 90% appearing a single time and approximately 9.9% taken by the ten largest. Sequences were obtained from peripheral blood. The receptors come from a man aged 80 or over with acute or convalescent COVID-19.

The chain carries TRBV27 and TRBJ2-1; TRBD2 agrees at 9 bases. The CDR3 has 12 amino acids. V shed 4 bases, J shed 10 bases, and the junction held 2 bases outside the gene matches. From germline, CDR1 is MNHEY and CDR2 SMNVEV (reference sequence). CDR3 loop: CASSSRGGEQFF. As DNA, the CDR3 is TGTGCCAGCAGTTCGCGGGGGGGGGAGCAGTTCTTC.

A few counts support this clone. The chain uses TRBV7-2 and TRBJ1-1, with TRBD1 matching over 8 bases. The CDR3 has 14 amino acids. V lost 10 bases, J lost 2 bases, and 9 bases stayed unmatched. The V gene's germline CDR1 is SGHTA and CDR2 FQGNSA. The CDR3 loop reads CATLPGGVNTEAFF. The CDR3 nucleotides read TGTGCCACATTACCAGGGGGCGTTAACACTGAAGCTTTCTTT. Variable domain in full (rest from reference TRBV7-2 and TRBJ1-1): GAGVSQSPSNKVTEKGKDVELRCDPISGHTALYWYRQSLGQGLEFLIYFQGNSAPDKSGLPSDRFSAERTGGSVSTLTIQRTQQEDSAVYLCATLPGGVNTEAFFGQGTRLTVV.

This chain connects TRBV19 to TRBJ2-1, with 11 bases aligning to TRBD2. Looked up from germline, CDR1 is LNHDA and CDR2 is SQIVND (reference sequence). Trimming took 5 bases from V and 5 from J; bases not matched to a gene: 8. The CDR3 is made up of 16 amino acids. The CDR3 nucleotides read TGTGCCAGTAGTCCCTGGACTAGCGGGCGCGACAATGAGCAGTTCTTC. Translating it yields CASSPWTSGRDNEQFF.

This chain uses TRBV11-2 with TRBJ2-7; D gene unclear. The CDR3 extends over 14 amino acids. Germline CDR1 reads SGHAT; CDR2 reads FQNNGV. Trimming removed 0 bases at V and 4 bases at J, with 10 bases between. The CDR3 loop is CASSLEGFGYEQYF. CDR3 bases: TGTGCCAGCAGCTTAGAGGGTTTCGGGTACGAGCAGTACTTC.

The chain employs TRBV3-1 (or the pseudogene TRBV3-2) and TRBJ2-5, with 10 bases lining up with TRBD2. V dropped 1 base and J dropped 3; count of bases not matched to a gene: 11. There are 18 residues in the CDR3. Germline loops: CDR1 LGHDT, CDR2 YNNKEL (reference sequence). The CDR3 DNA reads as TGTGCCAGCAGCCAAGGGATTCGTTCGCTAGCGGGGGAAGAGACCCAGTACTTC. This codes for CASSQGIRSLAGEETQYF.

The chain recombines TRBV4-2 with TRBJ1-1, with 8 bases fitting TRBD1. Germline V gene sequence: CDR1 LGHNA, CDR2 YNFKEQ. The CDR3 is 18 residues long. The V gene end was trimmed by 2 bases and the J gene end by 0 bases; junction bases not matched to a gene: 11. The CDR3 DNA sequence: TGTGCCAGCAGCCAACAACAGGGGGATCTCATCATGAACACTGAAGCTTTCTTT. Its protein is CASSQQQGDLIMNTEAFF.

CDR3 in DNA: TGTGCCAGCAGCACAACGACAGGTATGCCATACTTC. Translating it yields CASSTTTGMPYF. V is TRBV9 and J is TRBJ2-5; D might be TRBD1 (6 bases). The length of the CDR3 is 12 residues. The V end was cut by 4 bases, the J end by 14 bases, with 18 bases between. CDR1 is SGDLS, CDR2 YYNGEE, per germline.

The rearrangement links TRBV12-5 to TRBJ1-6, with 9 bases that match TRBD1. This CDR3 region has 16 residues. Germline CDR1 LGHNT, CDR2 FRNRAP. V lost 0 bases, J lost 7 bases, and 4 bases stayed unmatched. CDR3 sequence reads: CASGLVQGAGNSPLHF. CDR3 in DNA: TGTGCTAGTGGTTTGGTACAGGGGGCTGGGAATTCACCCCTCCACTTT.

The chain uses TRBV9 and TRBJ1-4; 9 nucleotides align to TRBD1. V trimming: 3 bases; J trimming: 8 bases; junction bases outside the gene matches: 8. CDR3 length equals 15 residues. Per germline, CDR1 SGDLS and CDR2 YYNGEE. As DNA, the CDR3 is TGTGCCAGCAGCGCCACAGGGGGCATGATGGAAAAACTGTTTTTT. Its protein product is CASSATGGMMEKLFF.

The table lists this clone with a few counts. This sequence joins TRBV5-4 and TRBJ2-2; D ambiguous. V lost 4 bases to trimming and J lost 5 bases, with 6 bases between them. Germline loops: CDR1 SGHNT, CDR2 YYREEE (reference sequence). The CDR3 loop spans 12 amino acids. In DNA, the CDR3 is TGTGCCAGCAGCCGAGGAACCGGGGAGCTGTTTTTT. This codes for CASSRGTGELFF.

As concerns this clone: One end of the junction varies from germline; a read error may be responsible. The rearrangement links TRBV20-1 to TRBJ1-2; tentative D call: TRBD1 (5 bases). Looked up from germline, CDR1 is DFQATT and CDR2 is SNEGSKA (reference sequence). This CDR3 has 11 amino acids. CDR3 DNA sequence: TGTGGGGGGACCTCTAACTATGGCTACACCTTC. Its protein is CGGTSNYGYTF.

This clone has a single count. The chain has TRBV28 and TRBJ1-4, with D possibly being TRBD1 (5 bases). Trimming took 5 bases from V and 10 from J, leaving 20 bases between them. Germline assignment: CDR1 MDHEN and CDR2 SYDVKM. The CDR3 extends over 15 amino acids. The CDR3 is CASSAQQATLRKLFF. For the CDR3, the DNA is TGTGCCAGCAGTGCTCAACAGGCGACTCTGCGAAAACTGTTTTTT. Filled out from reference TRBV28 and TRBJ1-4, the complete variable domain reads DVKVTQSSRYLVKRTGEKVFLECVQDMDHENMFWYRQDPGLGLRLIYFSYDVKMKEKGDIPEGYSVSREKKERFSLILESASTNQTSMYLCASSAQQATLRKLFFGSGTQLSVL.

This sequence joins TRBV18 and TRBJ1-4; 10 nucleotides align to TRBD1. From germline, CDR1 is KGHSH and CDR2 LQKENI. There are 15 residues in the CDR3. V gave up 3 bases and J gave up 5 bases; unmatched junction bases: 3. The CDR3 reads CASSPPGQGNEKLFF. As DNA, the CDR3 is TGTGCCAGCTCACCCCCGGGACAGGGGAATGAAAAACTGTTTTTT.

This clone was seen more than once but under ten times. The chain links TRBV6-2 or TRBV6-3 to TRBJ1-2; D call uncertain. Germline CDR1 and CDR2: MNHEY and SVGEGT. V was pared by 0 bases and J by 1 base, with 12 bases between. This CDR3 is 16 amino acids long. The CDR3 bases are TGTGCCAGCAGTTACTCGACGAGACTGAATAACTATGGCTACACCTTC. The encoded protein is CASSYSTRLNNYGYTF.

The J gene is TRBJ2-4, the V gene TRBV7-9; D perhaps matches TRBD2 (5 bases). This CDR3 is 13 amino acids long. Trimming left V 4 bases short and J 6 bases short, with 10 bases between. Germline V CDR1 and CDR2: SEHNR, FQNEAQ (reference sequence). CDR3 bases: TGTGCCAGCAGCTATAGGGCGGGAAACATTCAGTACTTC. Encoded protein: CASSYRAGNIQYF.

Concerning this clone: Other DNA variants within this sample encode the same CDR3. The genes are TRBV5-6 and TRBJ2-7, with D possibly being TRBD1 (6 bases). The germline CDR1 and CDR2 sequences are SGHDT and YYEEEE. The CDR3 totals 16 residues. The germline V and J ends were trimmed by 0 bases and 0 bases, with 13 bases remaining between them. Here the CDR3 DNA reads TGTGCCAGCAGCTTGGAGGGGCAGGGGAGCTCCTACGAGCAGTACTTC. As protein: CASSLEGQGSSYEQYF. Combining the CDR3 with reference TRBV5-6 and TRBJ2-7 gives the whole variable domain DAGVTQSPTHLIKTRGQQVTLRCSPKSGHDTVSWYQQALGQGPQFIFQYYEEEERQRGNFPDRFSGHQFPNYSSELNVNALLLGDSALYLCASSLEGQGSSYEQYFGPGTRLTVT.

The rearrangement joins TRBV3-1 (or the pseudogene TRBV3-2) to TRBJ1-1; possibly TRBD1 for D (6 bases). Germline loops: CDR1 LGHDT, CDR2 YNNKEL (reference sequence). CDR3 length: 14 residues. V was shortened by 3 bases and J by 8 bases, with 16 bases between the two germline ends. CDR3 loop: CASSHLSPGTEAFF. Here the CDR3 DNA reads TGTGCCAGCAGCCACTTATCTCCCGGGACAGAAGCTTTCTTT.

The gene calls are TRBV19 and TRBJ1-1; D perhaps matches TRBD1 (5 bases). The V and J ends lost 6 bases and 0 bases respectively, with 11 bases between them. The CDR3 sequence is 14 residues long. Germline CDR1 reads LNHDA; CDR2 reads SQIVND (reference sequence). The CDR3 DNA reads TGTGCCAGTAGGGTAGACAGCATGAACACTGAAGCTTTCTTT. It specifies CASRVDSMNTEAFF.

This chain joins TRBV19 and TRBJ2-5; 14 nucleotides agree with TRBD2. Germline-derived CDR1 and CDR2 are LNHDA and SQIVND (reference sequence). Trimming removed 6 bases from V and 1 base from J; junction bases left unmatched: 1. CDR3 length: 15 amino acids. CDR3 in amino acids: CASRGLAGGQETQYF. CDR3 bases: TGTGCCAGTAGAGGACTAGCGGGGGGCCAAGAGACCCAGTACTTC.

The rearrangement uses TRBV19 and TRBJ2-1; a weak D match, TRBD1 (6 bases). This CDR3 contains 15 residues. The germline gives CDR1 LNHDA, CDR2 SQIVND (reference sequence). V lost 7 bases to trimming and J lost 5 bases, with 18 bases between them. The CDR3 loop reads CASKDRHVWNNEQFF. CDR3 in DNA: TGTGCCAGTAAAGACAGGCATGTATGGAACAATGAGCAGTTCTTC. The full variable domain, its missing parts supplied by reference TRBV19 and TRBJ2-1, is DGGITQSPKYLFRKEGQNVTLSCEQNLNHDAMYWYRQDPGQGLRLIYYSQIVNDFQKGDIAEGYSVSREKKESFPLTVTSAQKNPTAFYLCASKDRHVWNNEQFFGPGTRLTVL.

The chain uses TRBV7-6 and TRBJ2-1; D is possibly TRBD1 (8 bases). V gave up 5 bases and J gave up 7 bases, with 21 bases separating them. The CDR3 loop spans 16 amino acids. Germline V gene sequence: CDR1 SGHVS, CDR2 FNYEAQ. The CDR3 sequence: CASSPQGAGVGNEQFF. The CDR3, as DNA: TGTGCCAGCAGCCCGCAGGGGGCGGGGGTTGGAAATGAGCAGTTCTTC.

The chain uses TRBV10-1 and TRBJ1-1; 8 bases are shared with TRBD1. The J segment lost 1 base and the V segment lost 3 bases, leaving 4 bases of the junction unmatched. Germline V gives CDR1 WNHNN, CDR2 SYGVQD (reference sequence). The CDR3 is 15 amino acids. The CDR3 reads CASSDRDRKNTEAFF. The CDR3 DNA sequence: TGCGCCAGCAGTGACCGGGACAGGAAGAACACTGAAGCTTTCTTT.

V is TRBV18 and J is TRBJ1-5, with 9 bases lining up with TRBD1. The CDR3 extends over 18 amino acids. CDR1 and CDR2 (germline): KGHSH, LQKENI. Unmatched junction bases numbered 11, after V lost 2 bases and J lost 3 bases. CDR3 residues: CASSPTPRGQGNNQPQHF. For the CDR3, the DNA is TGTGCCAGCTCACCAACACCCCGGGGACAGGGAAACAATCAGCCCCAGCATTTT.

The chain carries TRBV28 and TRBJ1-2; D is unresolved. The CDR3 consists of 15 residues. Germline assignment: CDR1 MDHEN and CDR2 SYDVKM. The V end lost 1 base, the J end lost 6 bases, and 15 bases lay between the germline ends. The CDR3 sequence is CASSLSSLRVNGYTF. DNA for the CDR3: TGTGCCAGCAGTTTATCCTCGCTGAGGGTCAATGGCTACACCTTC.

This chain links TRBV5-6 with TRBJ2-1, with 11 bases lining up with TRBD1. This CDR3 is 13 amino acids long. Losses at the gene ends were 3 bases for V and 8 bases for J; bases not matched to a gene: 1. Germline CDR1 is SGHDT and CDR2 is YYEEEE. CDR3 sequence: CASSWGQGDEQFF. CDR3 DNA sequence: TGTGCCAGCAGCTGGGGACAGGGGGATGAGCAGTTCTTC.

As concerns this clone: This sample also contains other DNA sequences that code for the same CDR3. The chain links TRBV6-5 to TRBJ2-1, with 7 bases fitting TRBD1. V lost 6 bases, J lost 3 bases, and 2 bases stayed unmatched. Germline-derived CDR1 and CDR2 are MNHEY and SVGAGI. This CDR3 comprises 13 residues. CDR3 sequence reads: CASRRDSYNEQFF. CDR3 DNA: TGTGCCAGCAGGAGGGACAGCTACAATGAGCAGTTCTTC.

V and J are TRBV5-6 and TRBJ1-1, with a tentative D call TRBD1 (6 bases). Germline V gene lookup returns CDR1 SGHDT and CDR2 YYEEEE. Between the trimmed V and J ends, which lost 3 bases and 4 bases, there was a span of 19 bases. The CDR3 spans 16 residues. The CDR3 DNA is TGTGCCAGCAGCTCCGCCCCATCGACAGGTGGCACTGAAGCTTTCTTT. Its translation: CASSSAPSTGGTEAFF.